Here is one T cell receptor (beta chain) with its context. This clone was seen at least ten times. Its cognate antigen has yet to be identified. The CDR3 end lies 3 residues beyond the end of the read and is filled in from the germline J gene. This record comes from a study of T cell clonality in common variable immunodeficiency (dated by TCRdb to about 2015). Paper-wide results and their limitations: Increased TCRbeta clonality was found in CVID subjects compared with healthy controls (t-test p = 0.018), with the increase being most characteristic of about a third of subjects. It was noted by the authors that sequencing of the repertoires of T cell subpopulations would be needed to clarify the cause of the increased clonality in CVID. CVID TCRbeta sequences reportedly showed fewer deletions and N-nucleotide insertions and lacked highly modified clones with 13 or more V deletions. Healthy controls shared more TCRbeta clones with each other than CVID subjects shared among themselves (p < 0.0001). Correlations of repertoire features with clinical complications were constrained by heterogeneity among patients within the CVID cohort. Despite equal DNA input, controls averaged roughly 80,000 unique sequences per sample versus about 31,547 in CVID samples.

Both CVID patients and healthy controls were predominantly of Caucasian heritage. From each donor, roughly 5 to 9 ml of heparinized peripheral whole blood was collected. Genomic DNA from adults with common variable immune deficiency (CVID) and from healthy adult controls was the source for sequencing TCRbeta CDR3 repertoires. The control group was made up of around 22 healthy adult volunteers (around 10 male and around twelve female) whose ages ranged from roughly 23 to 66 years, with a mean age of 34. Diluted blood was density-centrifuged over Hypaque 1077 or Ficoll-Paque to isolate peripheral blood mononuclear cells. Genomic DNA was obtained from unsorted mononuclear cells through either Qiagen column purification or a centrifugation-based method. CVID samples and control samples contributed equivalent amounts of genomic DNA as sequencing input. For every sample, a 60 bp segment covering the rearranged TCRbeta CDR3 region was amplified and then sequenced. TCRbeta amplification used the immunoSEQ assay, a bias-corrected multiplex PCR with high-throughput sequencing. Turning to the authors' computational methods: Each unique nucleotide sequence was treated as a clone and annotated with V, D and J genes, copy number and frequency. Sequences were labeled productive if in frame, and non-productive if out of frame or containing stop codons. As previously described, clonality was computed from Shannon's entropy. Mean CDR3 Kyte-Doolittle hydropathy was derived from the predicted amino acid sequences of productive clones. Using the R hclust function, scaled V gene usage was clustered hierarchically with Manhattan distance and complete linkage. Sharing of clones by CDR3 amino acid sequence was evaluated through resampling of 12 repertoires per group over 100 rounds. The repertoires were screened for roughly 70 published EBV-specific TCRbeta sequences and approximately 230 published CMV-specific TCRbeta sequences. A couple of CVID samples yielding fewer than 10,000 sequences were excluded from analysis, leaving fewer than 50 CVID repertoires. TCRdb re-hosts the immuneACCESS table, in-frame sequences only. Its copies lack some clones; in the studies checked, an unresolved V gene accounts for under half of them, and the cause for the rest is not known. The V and J calls and the clone size are those of that table, but D and trimming were determined from the DNA. The table for this sample lists more than 55,000 clones, none of them counted only once. 0.83% of the sample is held by the ten biggest clonotypes.

From a lookup of the germline V gene, CDR1 and CDR2 are SQVTM and ANQGSEA. V is cut by 8 bases and J by 6 bases, and the space between the germline ends is 19 bases. Its CDR3 holds 13 amino acids, cysteine through phenylalanine. Shown are 30 bases from within the CDR3, in frame from base 1. This TCR derives from a person between 18 and 69 years old in good health. Sample: peripheral blood mononuclear cells. The chain is encoded by TRBV29-1 joined to TRBJ1-2, and the D gene may be TRBD1, 6 bases matching. The CDR3 here reads CSISDREGNGYTF. The CDR3 bases that were read are TGCAGCATCTCGGACAGAGAGGGGAATGGC.